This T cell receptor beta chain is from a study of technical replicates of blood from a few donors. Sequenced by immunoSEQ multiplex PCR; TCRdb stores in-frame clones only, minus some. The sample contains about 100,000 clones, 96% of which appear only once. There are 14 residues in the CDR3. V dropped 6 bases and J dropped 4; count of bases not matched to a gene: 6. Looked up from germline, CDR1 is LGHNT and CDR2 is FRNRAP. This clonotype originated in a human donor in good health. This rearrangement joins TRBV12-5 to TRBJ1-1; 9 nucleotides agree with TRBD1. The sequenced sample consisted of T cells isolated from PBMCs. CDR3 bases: TGTGCTAGTGGAGGGACAGGGCAGATCACTGAAGCTTTCTTT. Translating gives CASGGTGQITEAFF.